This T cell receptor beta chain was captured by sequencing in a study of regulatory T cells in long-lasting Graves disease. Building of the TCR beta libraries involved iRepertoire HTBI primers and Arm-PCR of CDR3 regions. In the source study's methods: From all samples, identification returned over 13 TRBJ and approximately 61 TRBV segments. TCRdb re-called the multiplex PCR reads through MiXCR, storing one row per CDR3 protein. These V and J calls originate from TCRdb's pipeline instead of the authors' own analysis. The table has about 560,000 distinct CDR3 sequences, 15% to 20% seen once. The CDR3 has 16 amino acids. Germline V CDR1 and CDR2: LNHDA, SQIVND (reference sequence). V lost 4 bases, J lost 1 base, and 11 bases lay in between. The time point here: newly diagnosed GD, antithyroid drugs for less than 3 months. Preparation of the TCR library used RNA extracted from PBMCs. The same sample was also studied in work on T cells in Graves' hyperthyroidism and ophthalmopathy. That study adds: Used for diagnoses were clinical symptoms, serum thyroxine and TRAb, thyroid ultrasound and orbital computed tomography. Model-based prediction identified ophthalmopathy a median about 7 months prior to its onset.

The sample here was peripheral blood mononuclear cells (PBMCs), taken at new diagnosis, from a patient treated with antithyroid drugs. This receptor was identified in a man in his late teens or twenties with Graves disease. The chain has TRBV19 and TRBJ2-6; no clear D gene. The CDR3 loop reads CASSTPPESGANVLTF. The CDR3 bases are TGTGCCAGTAGTACCCCTCCCGAATCTGGGGCCAACGTCCTGACTTTC.